These T cell receptor beta chains were read from a single sample in a study of cytomegalovirus exposure and HLA in healthy donors. Some clones are missing from TCRdb's copy, which holds only in-frame ones; the method was immunoSEQ multiplex PCR. The repertoire holds about 150,000 clones, with about 95% as singletons. Sequencing used PBMCs. Source of these receptors: a man younger than 30 in good health and CMV-seropositive. Each CDR3 is given with its conserved first and last residue. D genes are given only for firm matches. Part of the rows lack a size; the others show once, few, many or a class for expanded clones.

J gene | clone size | D gene | V gene | CDR3 protein | CDR3 DNA
TRBJ1-2 | NA | TRBD1 | TRBV5-1 | CASSQQGWGYGYTF | TGCGCCAGCAGCCAACAGGGGTGGGGCTATGGCTACACCTTC
TRBJ2-5 | NA | NA | TRBV6-9 | CASPAPPREYQETQYF | TGTGCCAGCCCAGCCCCTCCTCGGGAGTACCAAGAGACCCAGTACTTC
TRBJ2-4 | NA | TRBD1 | TRBV25-1 | CASSELPDRGGNIQYF | TGTGCCAGCAGTGAACTCCCGGACAGGGGAGGGAACATTCAGTACTTC
TRBJ2-1 | NA | NA | TRBV15 | CATRDYRESYNEQFF | TGTGCCACCAGGGATTACCGGGAGTCCTACAATGAGCAGTTCTTC
TRBJ2-7 | NA | NA | TRBV29-1 | CSVVGGSYEQYF | TGCAGCGTTGTAGGGGGTTCCTACGAGCAGTACTTC
TRBJ2-1 | NA | TRBD2 | TRBV5-4 | CASSLGWAGANEQFF | TGTGCCAGCAGCTTGGGGTGGGCGGGAGCCAATGAGCAGTTCTTC
TRBJ2-5 | NA | TRBD1 | TRBV18 | CASSAGTASAVGQYF | TGTGCCAGCTCAGCCGGGACAGCTTCCGCGGTGGGCCAGTACTTC
TRBJ2-3 | NA | TRBD2 | TRBV6-5 | CASSYIREGSITQYF | TGTGCCAGCAGTTACATCCGGGAGGGGTCCATTACGCAGTATTTT
TRBJ2-7 | few | TRBD1 | TRBV10-3 | CAISEVRGPHEQYF | TGTGCCATCAGTGAGGTCAGGGGGCCCCACGAGCAGTACTTC
TRBJ2-1 | NA | NA | TRBV11-3 | CASSPGDSYNEQFF | TGTGCCAGCAGCCCAGGGGACTCCTACAATGAGCAGTTCTTC
TRBJ2-7 | NA | NA | TRBV5-4 | CASSIVGGDNYEQYF | TGTGCCAGCAGCATCGTTGGGGGGGACAACTACGAGCAGTACTTC